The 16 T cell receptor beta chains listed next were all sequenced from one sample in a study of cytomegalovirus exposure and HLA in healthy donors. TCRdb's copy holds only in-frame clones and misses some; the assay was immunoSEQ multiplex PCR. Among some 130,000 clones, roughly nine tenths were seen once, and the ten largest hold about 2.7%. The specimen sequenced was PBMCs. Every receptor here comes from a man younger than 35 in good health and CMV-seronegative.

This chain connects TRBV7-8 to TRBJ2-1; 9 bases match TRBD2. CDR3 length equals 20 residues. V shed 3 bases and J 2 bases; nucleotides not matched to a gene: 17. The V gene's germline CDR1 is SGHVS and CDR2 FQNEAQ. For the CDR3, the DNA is TGTGCCAGCAGCTTCTTTGAGTGGCTAGCGGGGTCGAAAACCTACAATGAGCAGTTCTTC. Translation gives CASSFFEWLAGSKTYNEQFF.

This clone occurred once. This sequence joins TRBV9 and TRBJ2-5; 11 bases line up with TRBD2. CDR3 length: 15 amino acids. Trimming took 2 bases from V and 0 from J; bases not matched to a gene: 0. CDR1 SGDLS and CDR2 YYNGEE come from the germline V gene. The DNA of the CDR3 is TGTGCCAGCAGCGTTAGCGGGGGGGACCAAGAGACCCAGTACTTC. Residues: CASSVSGGDQETQYF.

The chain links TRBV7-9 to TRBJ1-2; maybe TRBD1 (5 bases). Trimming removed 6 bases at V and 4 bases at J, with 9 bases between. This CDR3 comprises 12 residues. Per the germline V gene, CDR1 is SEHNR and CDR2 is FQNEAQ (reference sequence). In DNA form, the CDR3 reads TGTGCCAGCAGTTTAACAGGCTATGGCTACACCTTC. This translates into CASSLTGYGYTF.

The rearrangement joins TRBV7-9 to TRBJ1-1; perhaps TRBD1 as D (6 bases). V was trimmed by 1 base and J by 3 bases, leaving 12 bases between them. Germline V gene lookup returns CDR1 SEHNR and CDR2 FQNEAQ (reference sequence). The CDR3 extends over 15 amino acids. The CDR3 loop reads CASSLGQGRDTEAFF. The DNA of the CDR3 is TGTGCCAGCAGCTTAGGGCAGGGGAGAGACACTGAAGCTTTCTTT.

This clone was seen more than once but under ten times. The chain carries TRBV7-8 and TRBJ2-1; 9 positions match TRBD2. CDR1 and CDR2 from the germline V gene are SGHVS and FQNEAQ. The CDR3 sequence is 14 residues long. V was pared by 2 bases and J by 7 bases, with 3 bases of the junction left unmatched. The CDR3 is CASSLPGLANEQFF. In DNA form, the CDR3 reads TGTGCCAGCAGCTTACCGGGACTAGCAAATGAGCAGTTCTTC.

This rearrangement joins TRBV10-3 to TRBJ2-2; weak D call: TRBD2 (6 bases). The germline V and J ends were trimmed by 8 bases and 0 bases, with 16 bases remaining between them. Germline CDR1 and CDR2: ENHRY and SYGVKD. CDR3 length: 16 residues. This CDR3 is CAIPRSGGTNTGELFF. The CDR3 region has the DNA TGTGCCATCCCCAGGTCAGGCGGGACGAACACCGGGGAGCTGTTTTTT.

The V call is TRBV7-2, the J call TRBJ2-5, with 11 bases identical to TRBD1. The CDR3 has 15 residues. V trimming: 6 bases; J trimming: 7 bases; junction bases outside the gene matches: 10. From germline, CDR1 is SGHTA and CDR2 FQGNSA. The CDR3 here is CASSTRTGGGGTQYF. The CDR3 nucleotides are TGTGCCAGCAGTACCCGGACAGGGGGCGGAGGGACCCAGTACTTC.

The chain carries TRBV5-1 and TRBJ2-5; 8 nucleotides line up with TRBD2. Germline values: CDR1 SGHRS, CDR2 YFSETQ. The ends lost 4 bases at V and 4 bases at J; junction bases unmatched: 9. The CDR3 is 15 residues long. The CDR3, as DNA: TGCGCCAGCAGCGACGGCGGGAGGTCTGGAGAGACCCAGTACTTC. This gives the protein CASSDGGRSGETQYF.

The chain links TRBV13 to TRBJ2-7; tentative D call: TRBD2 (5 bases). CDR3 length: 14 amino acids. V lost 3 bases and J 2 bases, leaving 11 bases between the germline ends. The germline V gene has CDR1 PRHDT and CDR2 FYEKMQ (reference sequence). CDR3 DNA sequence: TGTGCCAGCAGCTTCCGGAGGTCAGCCTACGAGCAGTACTTC. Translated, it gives CASSFRRSAYEQYF.

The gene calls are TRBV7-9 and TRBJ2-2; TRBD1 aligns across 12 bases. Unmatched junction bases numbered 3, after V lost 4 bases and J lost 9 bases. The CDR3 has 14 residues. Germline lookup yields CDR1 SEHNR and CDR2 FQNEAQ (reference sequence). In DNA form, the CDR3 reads TGTGCCAGCAGCTCTGGGACAGGGGGCCGGGAGCTGTTTTTT. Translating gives CASSSGTGGRELFF. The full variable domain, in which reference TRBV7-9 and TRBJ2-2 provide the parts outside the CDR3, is DTGVSQNPRHKITKRGQNVTFRCDPISEHNRLYWYRQTLGQGPEFLTYFQNEAQLEKSRLLSDRFSAERPKGSFSTLEIQRTEQGDSAMYLCASSSGTGGRELFFGEGSRLTVL.

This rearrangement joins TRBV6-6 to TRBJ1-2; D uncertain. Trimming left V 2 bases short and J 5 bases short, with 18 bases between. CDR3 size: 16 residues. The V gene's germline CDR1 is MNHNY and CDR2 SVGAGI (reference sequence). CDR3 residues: CASSYPQRADRYGYTF. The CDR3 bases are TGTGCCAGCAGTTACCCCCAGCGGGCGGACCGATATGGCTACACCTTC.

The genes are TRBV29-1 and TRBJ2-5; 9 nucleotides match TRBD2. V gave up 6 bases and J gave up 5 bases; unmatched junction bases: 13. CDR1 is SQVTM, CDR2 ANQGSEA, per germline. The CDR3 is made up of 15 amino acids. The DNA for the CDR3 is TGCAGCGTCCTCTTCTTCGGGCGGGGGGGTGAGACCCAGTACTTC. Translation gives CSVLFFGRGGETQYF.

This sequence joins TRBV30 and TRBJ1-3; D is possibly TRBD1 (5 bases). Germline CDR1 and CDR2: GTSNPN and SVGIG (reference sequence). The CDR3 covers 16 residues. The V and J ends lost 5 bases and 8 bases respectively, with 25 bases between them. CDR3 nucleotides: TGTGCCTGGCCTGGACCGGGACTCCCGCCGGAGGACACCATATATTTT. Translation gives CAWPGPGLPPEDTIYF.

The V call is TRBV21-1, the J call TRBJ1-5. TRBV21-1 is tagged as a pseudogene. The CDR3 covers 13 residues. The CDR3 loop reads CASSRRVLEPQHF. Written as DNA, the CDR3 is TGTGCCAGCAGCCGACGGGTCCTCGAGCCCCAGCATTTT.

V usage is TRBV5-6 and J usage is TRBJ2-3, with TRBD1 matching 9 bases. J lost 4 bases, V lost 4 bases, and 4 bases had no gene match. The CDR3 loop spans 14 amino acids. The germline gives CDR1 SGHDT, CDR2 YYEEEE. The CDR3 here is CASSVGQGPDTQYF. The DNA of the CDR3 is TGTGCCAGCAGCGTAGGACAGGGGCCAGATACGCAGTATTTT.

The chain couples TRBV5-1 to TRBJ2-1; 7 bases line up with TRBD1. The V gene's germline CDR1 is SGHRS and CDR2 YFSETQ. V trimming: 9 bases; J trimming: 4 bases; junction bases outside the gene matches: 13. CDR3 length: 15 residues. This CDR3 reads CATTPGDRYYNEQFF. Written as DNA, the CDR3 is TGCGCCACCACACCTGGGGACAGATATTACAATGAGCAGTTCTTC.